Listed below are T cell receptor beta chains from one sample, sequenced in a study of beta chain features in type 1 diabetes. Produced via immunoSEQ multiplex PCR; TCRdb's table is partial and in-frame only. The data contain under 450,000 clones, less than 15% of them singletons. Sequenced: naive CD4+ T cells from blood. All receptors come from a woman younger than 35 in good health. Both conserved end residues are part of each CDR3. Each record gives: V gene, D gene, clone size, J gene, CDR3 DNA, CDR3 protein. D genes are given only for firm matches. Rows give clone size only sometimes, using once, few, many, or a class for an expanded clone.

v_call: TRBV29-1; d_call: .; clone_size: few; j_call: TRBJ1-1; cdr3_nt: TGCAGCGTTGAAACCCAGGGGTTTGACGAAACTGAAGCTTTCTTT; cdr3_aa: CSVETQGFDETEAFF
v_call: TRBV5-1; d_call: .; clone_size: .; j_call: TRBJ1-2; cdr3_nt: TGCGCCAGCAGCTTGGCGGGAAACTATGGCTACACCTTC; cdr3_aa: CASSLAGNYGYTF
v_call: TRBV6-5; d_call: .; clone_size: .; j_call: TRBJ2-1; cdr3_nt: TGTGCCAGCAGTTACGAAGCGACGACAGGCAATGAGCAGTTCTTC; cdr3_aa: CASSYEATTGNEQFF
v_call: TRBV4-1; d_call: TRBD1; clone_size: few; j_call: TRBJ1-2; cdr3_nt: TGCGCCAGCAGCCCATATGGGACAGGGGATTTTTTTGGCTACACCTTC; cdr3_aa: CASSPYGTGDFFGYTF
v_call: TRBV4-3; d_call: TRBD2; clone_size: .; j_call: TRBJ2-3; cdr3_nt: TGCGCCAGCAGCCAAGGTTCGACTAGCGGCACCGGGTCCCCAGATACGCAGTATTTT; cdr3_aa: CASSQGSTSGTGSPDTQYF
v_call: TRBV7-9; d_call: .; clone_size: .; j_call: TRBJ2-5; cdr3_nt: TGTGCCAGCAGCAACGCGGGGACGGCGAATACCCAGTACTTC; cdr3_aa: CASSNAGTANTQYF
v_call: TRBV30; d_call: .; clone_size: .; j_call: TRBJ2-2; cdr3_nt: TGTGCCTGGAAAGGGGCCGGGGAGCTGTTTTTT; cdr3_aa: CAWKGAGELFF
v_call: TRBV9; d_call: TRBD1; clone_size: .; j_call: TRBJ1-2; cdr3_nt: TGTGCCAGCAGCGATAATAACAACAGGGGTAACTATGGCTACACCTTC; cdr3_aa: CASSDNNNRGNYGYTF
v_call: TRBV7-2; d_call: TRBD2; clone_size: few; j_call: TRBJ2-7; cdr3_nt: TGTGCCAGCAGCTCCGGAGGGGCGGGAGGTAGTGTCTACGAGCAGTACTTC; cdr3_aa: CASSSGGAGGSVYEQYF
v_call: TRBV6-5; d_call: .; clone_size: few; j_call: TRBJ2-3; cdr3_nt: TGTGCCAGCAGTTACGAGCGTTTAGGCACAGATACGCAGTATTTT; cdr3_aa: CASSYERLGTDTQYF
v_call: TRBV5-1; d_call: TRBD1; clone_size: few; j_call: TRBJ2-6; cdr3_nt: TGCGCCAGCACCGGGACAGGGGGCTTTGGGGCCAACGTCCTGACTTTC; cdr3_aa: CASTGTGGFGANVLTF
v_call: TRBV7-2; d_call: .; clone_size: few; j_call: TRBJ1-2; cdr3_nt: TGTGCCAGCAGCTTAGCGAAGGCAGGCCTCTATGGCTACACCTTC; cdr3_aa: CASSLAKAGLYGYTF
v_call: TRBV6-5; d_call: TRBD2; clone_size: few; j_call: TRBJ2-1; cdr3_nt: TGTGCCAGCATCACCGAGGGAGGGAATGAGCAGTTCTTC; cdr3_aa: CASITEGGNEQFF
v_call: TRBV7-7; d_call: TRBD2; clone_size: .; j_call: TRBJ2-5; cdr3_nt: TGTGCCAGCAGTTTAGCGGGAGGGCTCCAAGAGACCCAGTACTTC; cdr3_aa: CASSLAGGLQETQYF
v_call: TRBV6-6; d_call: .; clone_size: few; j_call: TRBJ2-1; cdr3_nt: TGTGCCAGCAGTTACGGCTCGCACCAGGATGAGCAGTTCTTC; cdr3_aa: CASSYGSHQDEQFF
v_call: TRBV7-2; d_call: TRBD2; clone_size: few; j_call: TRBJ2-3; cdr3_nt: TGTGCCAGCAGCCTGACTAGCGCAACAGATACGCAGTATTTT; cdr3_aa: CASSLTSATDTQYF
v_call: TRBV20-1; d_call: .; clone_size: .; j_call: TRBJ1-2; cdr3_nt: TGCAGTGCGCTAGCTAACTATGGCTACACCTTC; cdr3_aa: CSALANYGYTF
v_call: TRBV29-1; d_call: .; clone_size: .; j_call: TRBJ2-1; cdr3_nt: TGCAGCGTTGCTTTATTAGCGCCTACCTACAATGAGCAGTTCTTC; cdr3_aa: CSVALLAPTYNEQFF
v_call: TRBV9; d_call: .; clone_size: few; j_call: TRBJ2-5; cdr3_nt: TGTGCCAGCAGTCGGGACTCAGAGACCCAGTACTTC; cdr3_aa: CASSRDSETQYF
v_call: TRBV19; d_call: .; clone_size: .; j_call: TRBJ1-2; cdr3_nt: TGTGCCAGTAACCTAGCCGGACAGATCTATGGCTACACCTTC; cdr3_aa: CASNLAGQIYGYTF